The 9 T cell receptor beta chains below all came from one sample that was sequenced in a study of blood T cell repertoires in COVID-19. Generated by immunoSEQ multiplex PCR, the TCRdb table keeps only in-frame clones and is missing some. The sample holds about 300,000 clones; 85% to 90% are singletons and the top ten take about 4.6%. Sequencing input: peripheral blood. The receptors derive from a man aged 40-55 years with acute or convalescent COVID-19.

This clone showed up just once. A read error is possible here, since a much larger clone lies one base away. The same CDR3 is also encoded by other DNA sequences in this sample. The chain combines TRBV12-3 or TRBV12-4 with TRBJ1-1; 7 bases match TRBD1. The junction had 2 bases not matched to a gene; V was cut back by 6 bases and J by 1 base. The CDR3 runs 13 residues. For the CDR3, the DNA is TGTGCCAGCAGCTGGGACAGGAACACTGAAGCTTTCTTT. It encodes CASSWDRNTEAFF.

V is TRBV6-5 and J is TRBJ1-1; 8 bases align to TRBD1. The CDR3 length is 13 residues. Unmatched junction bases numbered 3, after V lost 6 bases and J lost 3 bases. CDR1 and CDR2 from the germline V gene are MNHEY and SVGAGI. DNA for the CDR3: TGTGCCAGCAGCAGGGGGCGCGACACTGAAGCTTTCTTT. Protein product: CASSRGRDTEAFF.

V is TRBV6-5 and J is TRBJ1-1; tentatively, D is TRBD1 (6 bases). CDR1 is MNHEY, CDR2 SVGAGI, per germline. The CDR3 totals 13 residues. V was pared by 5 bases and J by 3 bases, with 10 bases between. The CDR3 sequence: CASSPGTYTEAFF. For the CDR3, the DNA is TGTGCCAGCAGTCCCGGGACATACACTGAAGCTTTCTTT.

The chain carries TRBV4-1 and TRBJ1-4; 9 bases agree with TRBD1. CDR1 is MGHRA and CDR2 is YSYEKL in the germline V gene. CDR3 size: 13 residues. The junction had 2 bases not matched to a gene; V was cut back by 4 bases and J by 8 bases. The CDR3 DNA reads TGCGCCAGCAGCCGGACAGGGGACGAAAAACTGTTTTTT. This sequence encodes CASSRTGDEKLFF.

This clone showed up just once. The chain uses TRBV2 and TRBJ2-2; D may be TRBD2 (6 bases). The CDR3 covers 13 residues. Trimming removed 8 bases from V and 7 bases from J, with 14 bases in between. CDR1 and CDR2 from the germline V gene are SNHLY and FYNNEI. CDR3 in DNA: TGTGCCAGCCATTGGAGGGGAGGCGGGGAGCTGTTTTTT. Residues: CASHWRGGGELFF.

The V gene is TRBV20-1, the J gene TRBJ2-1; tentative D call: TRBD1 (6 bases). The V and J ends lost 3 bases and 4 bases respectively, with 13 bases between them. Germline values: CDR1 DFQATT, CDR2 SNEGSKA (reference sequence). This CDR3 is 14 amino acids long. The CDR3 loop is CSASGAGAYNEQFF. CDR3 DNA: TGCAGTGCTAGTGGGGCAGGGGCATACAATGAGCAGTTCTTC.

The rearrangement uses TRBV7-2 and TRBJ2-2, with 8 nucleotides matching TRBD1. Losses at the gene ends were 4 bases for V and 4 bases for J; bases not matched to a gene: 11. The CDR3 contains 17 residues. Germline-derived CDR1 and CDR2 are SGHTA and FQGNSA. DNA for the CDR3: TGTGCCAGCAGCTGGGGGGCAGGGGGCCTTAGCACCGGGGAGCTGTTTTTT. Amino acids: CASSWGAGGLSTGELFF.

This chain connects TRBV25-1 to TRBJ2-1; tentative D call: TRBD1 (6 bases). The CDR3 sequence is 13 residues long. Germline V gene sequence: CDR1 MGHDK, CDR2 SYGVNS. The germline V and J ends were trimmed by 1 base and 7 bases, with 8 bases remaining between them. This CDR3 reads CASSEFRGNEQFF. DNA of the CDR3: TGTGCCAGCAGTGAATTCAGGGGAAATGAGCAGTTCTTC.

The chain carries TRBV5-6 and TRBJ2-7, with D unresolved. V lost 6 bases to trimming and J lost 0 bases, with 13 bases between them. This CDR3 is 14 amino acids long. Germline V gene sequence: CDR1 SGHDT, CDR2 YYEEEE. The CDR3 spells CASTLSGFSYEQYF. Here the CDR3 DNA reads TGTGCCAGCACTCTTTCAGGTTTCTCCTACGAGCAGTACTTC.